These 12 T cell receptor beta chains were sequenced from one sample in a study of blood T cell repertoires in COVID-19 (dated by TCRdb to about 2020). Library prep was done by the immunoSEQ multiplex PCR assay. The table comes from immuneACCESS by way of TCRdb, which keeps in-frame sequences with V and J called. Part of the clones is missing from these tables; in studies checked, under half for an unresolved V gene and the rest for unknown reasons. Present in this sample are around 70,000 clones, approximately 80% of which were seen just once. The top ten clonotypes cover less than 20% of the sample. The sample was peripheral blood. Receptor source: a human donor in a cohort sampled during active COVID-19.

V gene TRBV7-9 combines with J gene TRBJ2-3; 10 bases are a match to TRBD2. CDR1 and CDR2 (germline): SEHNR, FQNEAQ (reference sequence). After removal of 8 bases from V and 1 base from J, the junction contained 0 bases not matched to a gene. The CDR3 consists of 13 residues. The CDR3 region is CASGTSGTDTQYF. CDR3 in DNA: TGTGCCAGCGGGACTAGCGGCACAGATACGCAGTATTTT. The full variable domain, its missing parts supplied by reference TRBV7-9 and TRBJ2-3, is DTGVSQNPRHKITKRGQNVTFRCDPISEHNRLYWYRQTLGQGPEFLTYFQNEAQLEKSRLLSDRFSAERPKGSFSTLEIQRTEQGDSAMYLCASGTSGTDTQYFGPGTRLTVL.

The chain is built from TRBV10-2 and TRBJ2-1; D unclear. V lost 3 bases and J 3 bases, leaving 15 bases between the germline ends. This CDR3 spans 16 amino acids. CDR1 is WSHSY and CDR2 is SAAADI in the germline V gene. CDR3 protein: CASSDTALWVYNEQFF. The CDR3 DNA reads as TGCGCCAGCAGTGATACAGCCCTTTGGGTCTACAATGAGCAGTTCTTC.

V usage is TRBV25-1 and J usage is TRBJ2-5, with a possible D match to TRBD2 (6 bases). CDR1 is MGHDK, CDR2 SYGVNS, per germline. This CDR3 is 16 amino acids long. Trimming left V 4 bases short and J 1 base short, with 16 bases between. Here the CDR3 reads CASSVGGTPFQETQYF. The DNA of the CDR3 is TGTGCCAGCAGTGTGGGGGGAACACCTTTCCAAGAGACCCAGTACTTC.

The chain is built from TRBV30 and TRBJ1-5, with D hard to call. V was clipped by 4 bases and J by 3 bases, with 13 bases between them. CDR3 length equals 14 residues. The germline V gene encodes CDR1 GTSNPN and CDR2 SVGIG (reference sequence). CDR3 sequence (DNA): TGTGCCTGGATGGGAGACGGCCTCAATCAGCCCCAGCATTTT. Residues: CAWMGDGLNQPQHF.

V and J are TRBV5-1 and TRBJ2-1; 12 bases agree with TRBD2. Germline trimming cut 4 bases from V and 7 bases from J; bases unmatched to any gene: 9. The length of the CDR3 is 16 residues. In germline, CDR1 is SGHRS, CDR2 YFSETQ. The CDR3 loop reads CASSPGLAGRRNEQFF. CDR3 sequence (DNA): TGCGCCAGCAGCCCAGGACTAGCGGGAAGGAGGAATGAGCAGTTCTTC.

This chain uses TRBV6-5 with TRBJ1-6, with 9 bases that match TRBD1. The J segment lost 6 bases and the V segment lost 4 bases, leaving 1 base of the junction unmatched. This CDR3 spans 14 amino acids. Germline CDR1 and CDR2: MNHEY and SVGAGI. This chain's CDR3 is CASSWTGVNSPLHF. DNA of the CDR3: TGTGCCAGCAGTTGGACAGGGGTTAATTCACCCCTCCACTTT.

V is TRBV5-8 and J is TRBJ1-4; D is ambiguous. This CDR3 spans 15 amino acids. Germline lookup yields CDR1 SGHTS and CDR2 YDEGEE. V lost 0 bases and J lost 4, with 10 bases in between. The chain's CDR3 is CASSLVAAHNEKLFF. CDR3 sequence (DNA): TGTGCCAGCAGCTTGGTGGCGGCACATAATGAAAAACTGTTTTTT.

The chain has TRBV7-9 and TRBJ2-7, with a tentative D call TRBD2 (6 bases). Germline V gene data show CDR1 as SEHNR and CDR2 as FQNEAQ (reference sequence). The CDR3 has 16 amino acids. V was trimmed by 2 bases and J by 7 bases, leaving 21 bases between them. The CDR3 sequence is CASSLWASARKEEQYF. The CDR3 coding sequence is TGTGCCAGCAGCTTATGGGCTAGCGCAAGAAAGGAGGAGCAGTACTTC.

The chain employs TRBV5-1 and TRBJ2-1, with D possibly TRBD1 on 6 matching bases. Germline CDR1 reads SGHRS; CDR2 reads YFSETQ. V was pared by 4 bases and J by 8 bases, with 19 bases between. The CDR3 is made up of 15 amino acids. CDR3 coding DNA: TGCGCCAGCAGCCCAGGACAGACCCTTGCCCATGAGCAGTTCTTC. It is translated as CASSPGQTLAHEQFF.

The rearrangement links TRBV19 to TRBJ1-5, with 8 nucleotides matching TRBD1. With V trimmed by 5 bases and J by 2 bases, 14 bases remained unmatched. CDR1 is LNHDA, CDR2 SQIVND, per germline (reference sequence). The CDR3 loop spans 18 amino acids. CDR3 nucleotides: TGTGCCAGTAGTTCGTATACAGGGGGGGGTCCGGGCAATCAGCCCCAGCATTTT. As protein: CASSSYTGGGPGNQPQHF. The full variable domain, its missing parts supplied by reference TRBV19 and TRBJ1-5, is DGGITQSPKYLFRKEGQNVTLSCEQNLNHDAMYWYRQDPGQGLRLIYYSQIVNDFQKGDIAEGYSVSREKKESFPLTVTSAQKNPTAFYLCASSSYTGGGPGNQPQHFGDGTRLSIL.

The chain links TRBV6-2 or TRBV6-3 to TRBJ1-5; 9 bases fit TRBD1. Germline lookup yields CDR1 MNHEY and CDR2 SVGEGT. V lost 5 bases, J lost 3 bases, and 5 bases stayed unmatched. The CDR3 sequence is 15 residues long. CDR3: CASSPGQGDNQPQHF. The CDR3 DNA reads TGTGCCAGCAGTCCGGGACAGGGAGACAATCAGCCCCAGCATTTT.

Written as DNA, the CDR3 is TGTGCCAGCAGCGCGATGACGACAGGGGTGAACACTGAAGCTTTCTTT. Amino acid sequence: CASSAMTTGVNTEAFF. The J gene is TRBJ1-1, the V gene TRBV9; 8 nucleotides line up with TRBD1. The germline CDR1 and CDR2 sequences are SGDLS and YYNGEE. The CDR3 length is 16 residues. J was trimmed by 0 bases and V by 3 bases; bases with no gene match: 7.